Listed below are T cell receptor beta chains from one sample, sequenced in a study of beta chain features in type 1 diabetes. The table came from immunoSEQ multiplex PCR; TCRdb's copy has only in-frame clones and leaves some out. The repertoire consists of 120,000 to 150,000 clones, with about 10% occurring once and the leading ten covering under 1.5%. Sequencing was done on a sample of naive CD4+ T cells from blood. Source of these receptors: a man younger than 35 in good health. Each CDR3 is given with its conserved first and last residue. The D gene is left open where the match is weak. Expanded clones are given a class, and other clones once, few, many or no size at all.

v_call	j_call	clone_size	d_call	cdr3_aa	cdr3_nt
TRBV30	TRBJ1-2	NA	NA	CAWSSGVSGYTF	TGTGCCTGGAGTTCAGGGGTTAGTGGCTACACCTTC
TRBV28	TRBJ2-2	few	TRBD1	CASSLDRGRTGELFF	TGTGCCAGCAGCTTGGACAGGGGGCGAACCGGGGAGCTGTTTTTT
TRBV4-2	TRBJ1-1	NA	TRBD1	CASSPVTGRTEAFF	TGTGCCAGCAGCCCTGTGACAGGGCGGACTGAAGCTTTCTTT
TRBV2	TRBJ2-4	NA	TRBD1	CASSWGQGGNIQYF	TGTGCCAGCTCCTGGGGACAGGGCGGAAACATTCAGTACTTC
TRBV28	TRBJ1-2	NA	NA	CASSDSPANYGYTF	TGTGCCAGCTCAGACAGTCCCGCTAACTATGGCTACACCTTC
TRBV6-6	TRBJ2-7	NA	TRBD2	CASRNSGGAYEQYF	TGTGCCAGCAGAAATAGCGGGGGGGCCTACGAGCAGTACTTC
TRBV5-1	TRBJ2-1	few	NA	CASSPGSGYEQFF	TGCGCCAGCAGCCCCGGCTCGGGTTATGAGCAGTTCTTC
TRBV6-1	TRBJ1-2	few	NA	CASSEQGYGYTF	TGTGCCAGCAGTGAGCAGGGCTATGGCTACACCTTC
TRBV7-2	TRBJ2-5	few	TRBD1	CASSSGQYQETQYF	TGTGCCAGCAGCTCGGGACAGTACCAAGAGACCCAGTACTTC
TRBV7-2	TRBJ2-5	many	TRBD2	CASSLVLAGEETQYF	TGTGCCAGCAGCTTAGTACTAGCGGGGGAAGAGACCCAGTACTTC
TRBV10-3	TRBJ2-7	few	TRBD1	CASIPGQGVYEQYF	TGTGCCTCAATACCGGGACAGGGGGTCTACGAGCAGTACTTC
TRBV7-8	TRBJ2-1	NA	TRBD1	CASSLSQGAQFF	TGTGCCAGCAGCTTATCCCAGGGGGCTCAGTTCTTC
TRBV2	TRBJ2-2	few	NA	CASTRNTGELFF	TGTGCCAGCACCCGTAACACCGGGGAGCTGTTTTTT
TRBV4-1	TRBJ1-1	few	TRBD1	CASSQPTGRRNTEAFF	TGCGCCAGCAGCCAACCGACAGGGAGACGGAACACTGAAGCTTTCTTT
TRBV4-3	TRBJ1-2	few	TRBD1	CASSLGTGGRGYTF	TGCGCCAGCAGCCTCGGGACAGGGGGTCGGGGCTACACCTTC
TRBV5-1	TRBJ2-5	NA	TRBD2	CASAARGGGQETQYF	TGCGCCAGCGCCGCCCGGGGCGGGGGCCAAGAGACCCAGTACTTC
TRBV9	TRBJ2-2	few	NA	CASSSPQGPGLRFTGELFF	TGTGCCAGCAGCTCCCCCCAAGGACCGGGACTCAGATTCACCGGGGAGCTGTTTTTT
TRBV4-2	TRBJ2-3	NA	TRBD2	CASSQELAGSTDTQYF	TGTGCCAGCAGCCAAGAACTAGCGGGCAGCACAGATACGCAGTATTTT
TRBV18	TRBJ2-7	many	NA	CASSLTTRRYEQYF	TGTGCCAGCTCACTCACCACTAGGAGGTACGAGCAGTACTTC
TRBV5-4	TRBJ2-2	NA	NA	CASSPPQGNTGELFF	TGTGCCAGCAGTCCCCCGCAGGGGAACACCGGGGAGCTGTTTTTT
TRBV7-3	TRBJ2-2	few	NA	CASSLTSVDTGELFF	TGTGCCAGCAGCTTAACTAGCGTTGACACCGGGGAGCTGTTTTTT
TRBV7-2	TRBJ2-1	NA	TRBD2	CASSSGGAEVGEQFF	TGTGCCAGCAGCAGCGGGGGGGCCGAGGTCGGTGAGCAGTTCTTC
TRBV5-4	TRBJ1-2	few	NA	CASSPLGGNYGYTF	TGTGCCAGCAGCCCATTAGGCGGTAACTATGGCTACACCTTC
TRBV2	TRBJ2-3	few	NA	CASSTNRDTQYF	TGTGCCAGCAGTACCAACAGGGATACGCAGTATTTT
TRBV28	TRBJ1-5	NA	NA	CASSLGGGSNQPQHF	TGTGCCAGCAGTTTAGGGGGGGGTAGCAATCAGCCCCAGCATTTT
TRBV6-1	TRBJ1-5	NA	NA	CASSELGGNQPQHF	TGTGCCAGCAGTGAACTTGGGGGGAATCAGCCCCAGCATTTT
TRBV2	TRBJ2-5	few	NA	CASSAHSRGQETQYF	TGTGCCAGCAGTGCTCACAGTAGGGGCCAAGAGACCCAGTACTTC
TRBV2	TRBJ1-4	NA	NA	CASSEALGSGNEKLFF	TGTGCCAGCAGTGAAGCGCTTGGGAGTGGGAATGAAAAACTGTTTTTT
TRBV15	TRBJ1-2	NA	NA	CATSGDSLGSYGYTF	TGTGCCACCAGCGGTGACAGCCTTGGCTCATATGGCTACACCTTC
TRBV18	TRBJ1-2	NA	NA	CASSPDRNYGYTF	TGTGCCAGCTCCCCGGACAGAAACTATGGCTACACCTTC
TRBV7-2	TRBJ1-1	few	NA	CASSLLQGGTEAFF	TGTGCCAGCAGCTTACTTCAGGGAGGCACTGAAGCTTTCTTT